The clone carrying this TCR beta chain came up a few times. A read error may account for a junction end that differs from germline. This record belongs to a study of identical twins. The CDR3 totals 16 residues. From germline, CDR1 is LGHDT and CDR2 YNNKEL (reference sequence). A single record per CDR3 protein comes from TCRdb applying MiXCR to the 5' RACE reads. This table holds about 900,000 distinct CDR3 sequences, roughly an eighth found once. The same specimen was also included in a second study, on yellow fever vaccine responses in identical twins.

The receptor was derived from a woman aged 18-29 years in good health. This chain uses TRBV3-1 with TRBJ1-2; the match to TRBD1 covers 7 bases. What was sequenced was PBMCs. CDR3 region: CANSRTIRGAGYGYTF. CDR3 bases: TGTGCCAACAGCCGAACAATCAGGGGGGCTGGCTATGGCTACACCTTC.